This T cell receptor beta chain is drawn from a study of blood T cell dynamics during melanoma immunotherapy. This table comes from immunoSEQ multiplex PCR, and its TCRdb copy is limited to in-frame clones, with some not included. The sample carries approximately 13,000 clones, around 90% recorded once. Time point indicated: week 3, after first cycle of checkpoint inhibitor. Samples come from before therapy and from week 3 after the first blockade cycle. Regarding this clone: Its antigen remains unknown.

V dropped 7 bases and J dropped 6 bases, with 13 bases sitting between them. From germline, CDR1 is MDHEN and CDR2 SYDVKM. This CDR3 is built from 13 residues. Overall study results and limits: The most clonal sorted CD8+ subset, immune-effector cells, was closest to cell-free DNA CDR3 sequences.

The V call is TRBV28, the J call TRBJ2-1, with a weak D call TRBD1 (5 bases). The starting material was effector memory CD8+ T cells from blood, obtained from a patient treated with checkpoint blockade. This receptor was taken from a human donor with melanoma. This chain's CDR3 is CASTPQGFNEQFF. DNA of the CDR3: TGTGCCAGCACTCCTCAGGGATTCAATGAGCAGTTCTTC.